These T cell receptor beta chains were read from a single sample in a study of blood T cell repertoires in COVID-19. The repertoire was sequenced with immunoSEQ multiplex PCR; TCRdb's copy has only in-frame clones and lacks some. The data hold 240,000 or so clones, with 85% to 90% observed a single time. The sequencing input was PBMCs or T cells enriched from blood (not recorded which). The source of these receptors is a man aged 35 to 55 who had recovered from COVID-19. Both conserved end residues are part of each CDR3. A D gene is named only where the DNA matches it firmly. Not all rows give a size; the values are once, few, many and, for expanded clones, a class.

>NA|TRBJ2-3|TRBV6-2/TRBV6-3|NA
CASSYSSAYTQYF
TGTGCCAGCAGTTACTCTAGCGCCTATACGCAGTATTTT
>TRBD1|TRBJ1-3|TRBV7-8|NA
CASSLDKTGGIVYTHGNTIYF
TGTGCCAGCAGCTTAGACAAGACAGGGGGGATTGTTTACACCCATGGAAACACCATATATTTT
>NA|TRBJ1-1|TRBV11-2|NA
CASSLESRSRYTEAFF
TGTGCCAGCAGCTTAGAATCGAGGTCACGGTACACTGAAGCTTTCTTT
>NA|TRBJ2-1|TRBV19|once
CASSILTQYDNEQFF
TGTGCCAGTAGTATTTTGACACAATATGACAATGAGCAGTTCTTC
>TRBD1|TRBJ2-2|TRBV11-2|once
CASSPPFYSGQGFTGELFF
TGTGCCAGCAGCCCACCCTTTTATTCGGGACAGGGGTTCACCGGGGAGCTGTTTTTT
>NA|TRBJ2-7|TRBV6-1|NA
CASSERNPYEQYF
TGTGCCAGCAGTGAGAGGAATCCCTACGAGCAGTACTTC
>NA|TRBJ2-1|TRBV12-5|NA
CASGSTLGRGQVNEQFF
TGTGCTAGTGGTTCCACCCTCGGGAGGGGGCAGGTAAATGAGCAGTTCTTC
>NA|TRBJ2-7|TRBV18|NA
CASSPPGLVSEQYF
TGTGCCAGCTCACCACCGGGACTCGTTTCCGAGCAGTACTTC
>TRBD1|TRBJ2-7|TRBV6-2/TRBV6-3|NA
CASSYSGTGSYEQYF
TGTGCCAGCAGTTACTCCGGGACAGGCTCCTACGAGCAGTACTTC
>NA|TRBJ2-7|TRBV18|NA
CASSPPTEGYEQYF
TGTGCCAGCTCACCACCGACAGAAGGCTACGAGCAGTACTTC
>TRBD2|TRBJ2-7|TRBV9|NA
CASSELAGVGNEQYF
TGTGCCAGCAGCGAACTAGCGGGAGTAGGAAACGAGCAGTACTTC
>TRBD1|TRBJ1-5|TRBV7-2|NA
CASSSDRARNQPQHF
TGTGCCAGCAGCTCCGACAGGGCTCGGAATCAGCCCCAGCATTTT
>NA|TRBJ1-1|TRBV5-1|NA
CASSSRTLNTEAFF
TGCGCCAGCAGCTCCCGGACACTGAACACTGAAGCTTTCTTT
>TRBD2|TRBJ2-7|TRBV7-2|NA
CASSLARGSGRPYEQYF
TGTGCCAGCAGCTTAGCGCGGGGTAGCGGGAGACCCTACGAGCAGTACTTC
>NA|TRBJ1-3|TRBV7-8|NA
CASSLQDTRSGNTIYF
TGTGCCAGCAGCCTACAAGACACGCGCTCTGGAAACACCATATATTTT
>NA|TRBJ1-1|TRBV6-8|NA
CASSYNSNTEAFF
TGTGCCAGCAGTTATAACTCGAACACTGAAGCTTTCTTT
>TRBD1|TRBJ1-6|TRBV7-9|NA
CASSHDREVSPLHF
TGTGCCAGCAGCCATGACAGGGAGGTTTCACCCCTCCACTTT
>NA|TRBJ2-3|TRBV3-1/TRBV3-2|NA
CASSDRTGTQYF
TGTGCCAGCAGCGACCGTACGGGGACGCAGTATTTT
>NA|TRBJ2-3|TRBV5-1|many
CASSLGRSVSTDTQYF
TGCGCCAGCAGCTTGGGGCGTAGCGTCTCCACAGATACGCAGTATTTT
>NA|TRBJ2-3|TRBV3-1/TRBV3-2|NA
CASSQVRLADTQYF
TGTGCCAGCAGCCAAGTTCGCTTAGCAGATACGCAGTATTTT
>NA|TRBJ1-4|TRBV14|NA
CASSQGEQGNEKLFF
TGTGCCAGCAGCCAAGGGGAGCAGGGGAATGAAAAACTGTTTTTT
>TRBD1|TRBJ2-3|TRBV6-5|NA
CASSPWTGSTDTQYF
TGTGCCAGCAGTCCGTGGACAGGGAGCACAGATACGCAGTATTTT
>NA|TRBJ1-1|TRBV15|NA
CATTPGYTEAFF
TGTGCCACCACTCCAGGGTACACTGAAGCTTTCTTT
>NA|TRBJ2-2|TRBV6-5|NA
CASNPGSTGELFF
TGTGCCAGCAACCCGGGGTCAACCGGGGAGCTGTTTTTT
>NA|TRBJ2-5|TRBV6-5|NA
CASRPYRNQETQYF
TGTGCCAGCAGACCCTACAGAAACCAAGAGACCCAGTACTTC
>NA|TRBJ1-5|TRBV2|few
CASTRRAGRNSNQPQHF
TGTGCCAGCACCAGACGAGCGGGGAGGAATAGCAATCAGCCCCAGCATTTT
>NA|TRBJ2-5|TRBV3-1/TRBV3-2|NA
CASSHRGYQETQYF
TGTGCCAGCAGCCACCGGGGATATCAAGAGACCCAGTACTTC
>TRBD1|TRBJ1-6|TRBV6-5|once
CASSKQGGNNSPLHF
TGTGCCAGCAGTAAACAGGGGGGAAACAATTCACCCCTCCACTTT
>NA|TRBJ2-2|TRBV28|NA
CASSFVTLSSGELFF
TGTGCCAGCAGTTTCGTCACTTTATCGTCCGGGGAGCTGTTTTTT
>NA|TRBJ1-1|TRBV10-2|NA
CASSERRWLNTEAFF
TGCGCCAGCAGTGAGAGGCGGTGGCTGAACACTGAAGCTTTCTTT
>TRBD2|TRBJ2-2|TRBV7-3|NA
CASSLGLAGVTGELFF
TGTGCCAGCAGCTTAGGACTAGCGGGGGTCACCGGGGAGCTGTTTTTT
>NA|TRBJ2-1|TRBV7-2|NA
CASSNDRRGRPFF
TGTGCCAGCAGTAACGACAGGCGAGGACGACCTTTCTTC
>NA|TRBJ2-7|TRBV15|medium-sized
CATSRGRSYEQYF
TGTGCCACCAGCAGAGGCAGGTCCTACGAGCAGTACTTC
>TRBD1|TRBJ1-5|TRBV27|NA
CASSSDRTGGEVGQPQHF
TGTGCCAGCAGTTCGGATAGGACAGGGGGCGAGGTTGGTCAGCCCCAGCATTTT
>NA|TRBJ2-3|TRBV7-2|few
CASSLLGLKSTDTQYF
TGTGCCAGCAGTCTTCTGGGGCTAAAGAGCACAGATACGCAGTATTTT
>TRBD2|TRBJ2-1|TRBV4-3|NA
CASSQGRWLAGGNEQFF
TGCGCCAGCAGCCAAGGCCGCTGGCTAGCGGGAGGGAATGAGCAGTTCTTC
>TRBD2|TRBJ2-7|TRBV15|NA
CATSRRLAGGTTYEQYF
TGTGCCACCAGCAGGCGACTAGCGGGAGGAACCACCTACGAGCAGTACTTC
>NA|TRBJ2-7|TRBV27|NA
CASSLTRTYEQYF
TGTGCCAGCAGTTTAACGCGGACCTACGAGCAGTACTTC
>NA|TRBJ2-7|TRBV6-5|once
CASSRSYEQYF
TGTGCCAGCAGTCGCTCCTACGAGCAGTACTTC
>TRBD2|TRBJ2-1|TRBV19|NA
CASSIVLAGVAYNEQFF
TGTGCCAGTAGTATAGTACTAGCGGGAGTGGCCTACAATGAGCAGTTCTTC
>NA|TRBJ1-4|TRBV18|NA
CASSKPNLQATVSEKLFF
TGTGCCAGCTCAAAACCTAACCTACAGGCGACAGTCAGTGAAAAACTGTTTTTT
>TRBD1|TRBJ1-2|TRBV5-1|many
CASSWGQLETGGYTF
TGCGCCAGCAGCTGGGGACAGCTTGAGACTGGTGGCTACACCTTC
>NA|TRBJ2-3|TRBV10-3|NA
CAISDLRGETDTQYF
TGTGCCATCAGTGACTTGCGGGGAGAAACAGATACGCAGTATTTT
>TRBD2|TRBJ2-2|TRBV6-5|NA
CASSYGREITGELFF
TGTGCCAGCAGTTACGGGCGGGAGATCACCGGGGAGCTGTTTTTT
>TRBD2|TRBJ2-7|TRBV28|NA
CASSFVFGLAAYEQYF
TGTGCCAGCAGTTTTGTCTTCGGACTAGCAGCCTACGAGCAGTACTTC
>TRBD1|TRBJ2-1|TRBV29-1|NA
CSVLRQGVYNEQFF
TGCAGCGTCCTTCGACAGGGAGTGTACAATGAGCAGTTCTTC